This T cell receptor (beta chain) was sequenced in a study of response to subunit inactivated influenza vaccine. The trim removed 4 bases at V and 4 bases at J, leaving 9 bases unmatched. The CDR3 sequence is 15 residues long. The germline CDR1 and CDR2 sequences are LNHDA and SQIVND (reference sequence). MiXCR, run by TCRdb on the RT-PCR reads, gives a single entry per CDR3 protein. The data hold about 570,000 distinct CDR3 sequences, with roughly 10% observed a single time. This clonotype was counted only a few times. This sample was also put to use in a study of T cells expressing NK-cell markers. That report adds: It was by 5'RACE template switching with UMIs that TCR beta cDNA was made. According to the study, TCR beta repertoires originated from sorted CD3+CD56+NKG2C+, CD3+CD56+NKG2C- and CD3+CD56-NKG2C+ T cells.

The rearrangement links TRBV19 to TRBJ2-5; TRBD1 matches at 7 bases. Sequencing was performed on PBMCs from blood, taken on the day of vaccination. This clonotype was sampled from a man aged 50-60 years who received an inactivated influenza vaccine. CDR3 bases: TGTGCCAGTAGTACCGGGACAGCCATCCGAGAGACCCAGTACTTC. Its protein product is CASSTGTAIRETQYF.